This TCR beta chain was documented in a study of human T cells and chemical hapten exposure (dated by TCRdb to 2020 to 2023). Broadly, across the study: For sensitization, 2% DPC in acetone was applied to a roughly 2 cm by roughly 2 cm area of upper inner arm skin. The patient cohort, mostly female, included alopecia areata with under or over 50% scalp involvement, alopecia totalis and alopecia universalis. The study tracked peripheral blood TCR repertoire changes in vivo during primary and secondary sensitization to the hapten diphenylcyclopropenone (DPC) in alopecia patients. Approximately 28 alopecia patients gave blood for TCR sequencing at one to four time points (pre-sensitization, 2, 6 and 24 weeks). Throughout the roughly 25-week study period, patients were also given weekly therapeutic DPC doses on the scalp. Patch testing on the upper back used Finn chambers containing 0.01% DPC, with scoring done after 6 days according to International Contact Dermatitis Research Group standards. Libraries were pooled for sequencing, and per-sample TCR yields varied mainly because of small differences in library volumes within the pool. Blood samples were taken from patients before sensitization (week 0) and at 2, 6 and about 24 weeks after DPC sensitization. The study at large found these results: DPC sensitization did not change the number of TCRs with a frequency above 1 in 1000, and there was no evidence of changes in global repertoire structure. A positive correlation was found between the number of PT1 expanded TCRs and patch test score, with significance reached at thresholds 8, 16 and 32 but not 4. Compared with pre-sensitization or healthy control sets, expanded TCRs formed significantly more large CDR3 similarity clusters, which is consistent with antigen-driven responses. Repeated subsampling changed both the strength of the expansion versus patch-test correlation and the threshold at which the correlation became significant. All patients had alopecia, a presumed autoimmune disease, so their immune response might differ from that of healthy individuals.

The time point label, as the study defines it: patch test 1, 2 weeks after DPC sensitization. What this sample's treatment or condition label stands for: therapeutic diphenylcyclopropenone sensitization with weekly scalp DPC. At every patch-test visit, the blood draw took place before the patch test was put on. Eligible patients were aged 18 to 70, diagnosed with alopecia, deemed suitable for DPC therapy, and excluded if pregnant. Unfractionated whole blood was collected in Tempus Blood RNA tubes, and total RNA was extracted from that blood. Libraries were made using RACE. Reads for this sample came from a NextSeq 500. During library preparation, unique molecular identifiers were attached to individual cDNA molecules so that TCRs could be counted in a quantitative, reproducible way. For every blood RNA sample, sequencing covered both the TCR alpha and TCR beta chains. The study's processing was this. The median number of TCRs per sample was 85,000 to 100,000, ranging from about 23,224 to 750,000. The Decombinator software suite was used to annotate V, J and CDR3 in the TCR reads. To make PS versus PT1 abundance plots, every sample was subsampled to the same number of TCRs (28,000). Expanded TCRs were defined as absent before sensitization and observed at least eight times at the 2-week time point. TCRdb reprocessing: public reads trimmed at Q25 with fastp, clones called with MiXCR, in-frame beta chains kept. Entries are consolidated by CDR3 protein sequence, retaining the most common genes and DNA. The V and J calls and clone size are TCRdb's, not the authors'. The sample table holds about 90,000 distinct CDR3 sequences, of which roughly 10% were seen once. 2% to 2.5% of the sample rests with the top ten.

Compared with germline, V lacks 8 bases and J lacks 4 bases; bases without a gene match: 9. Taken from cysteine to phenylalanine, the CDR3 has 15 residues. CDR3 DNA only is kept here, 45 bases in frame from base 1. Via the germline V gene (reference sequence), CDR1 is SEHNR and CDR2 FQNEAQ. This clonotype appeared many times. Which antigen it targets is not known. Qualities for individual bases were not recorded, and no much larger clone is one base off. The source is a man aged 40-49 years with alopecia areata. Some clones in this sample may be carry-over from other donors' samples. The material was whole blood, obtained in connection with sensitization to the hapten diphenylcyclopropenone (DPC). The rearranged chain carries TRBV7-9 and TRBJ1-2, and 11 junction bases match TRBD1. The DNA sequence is TGTGCCAGCTCCGGGACAGGGGGATTTGGCTATGGCTACACCTTC. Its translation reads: CASSGTGGFGYGYTF.